Listed below are T cell receptor beta chains from one sample, sequenced in a study of blood T cells in healthy people across ages. TCRdb reprocessed the 5' RACE reads with MiXCR, giving one entry per CDR3 protein. This repertoire shows around 800,000 distinct CDR3 sequences, about half found once; its top ten account for 18%. The sequenced sample was blood. The receptors come from a man at least 80 years old in good health. CDR3s include the opening cysteine and the closing phenylalanine or tryptophan. A D gene is named only where the DNA matches it firmly. Rows may omit the clone size; those that give it use once, few, many or a size class.

J: TRBJ2-3; D: TRBD2; V: TRBV5-1; size: .; CDR3: CASSPLRTSGSTDTQYF; DNA: TGCGCCAGCAGCCCGCTCAGGACTAGCGGGAGCACAGATACGCAGTATTTT
J: TRBJ2-3; D: TRBD2; V: TRBV27; size: .; CDR3: CASSQKPPGLASDTQYF; DNA: TGTGCCAGCAGCCAAAAGCCCCCGGGACTAGCGTCAGATACGCAGTATTTT
J: TRBJ1-1; D: .; V: TRBV5-1; size: .; CDR3: CASSLGRTNTEAFF; DNA: TGCGCCAGCAGCTTAGGACGGACGAACACTGAAGCTTTCTTT
J: TRBJ1-6; D: TRBD1; V: TRBV20-1; size: .; CDR3: CSARGGAANSPLHF; DNA: TGCAGTGCCAGGGGGGGGGCGGCAAATTCACCCCTCCACTTT
J: TRBJ2-5; D: .; V: TRBV29-1; size: .; CDR3: CSVVRVGGPLKETQYF; DNA: TGCAGCGTTGTACGTGTGGGGGGGCCCTTAAAAGAGACCCAGTACTTC
J: TRBJ2-1; D: .; V: TRBV12-3/TRBV12-4; size: few; CDR3: CASSSDRSSYSEQFF; DNA: TGTGCCAGCAGTTCCGACAGGTCCTCCTACAGTGAGCAGTTCTTC
J: TRBJ2-1; D: .; V: TRBV6-5; size: .; CDR3: CASSYSMAGVYEQFF; DNA: TGTGCCAGCAGTTACTCAATGGCAGGGGTCTATGAGCAGTTCTTC
J: TRBJ2-5; D: TRBD2; V: TRBV7-2; size: .; CDR3: CASSLESTSGRHEQYF; DNA: TGTGCCAGCAGCTTAGAGTCTACTAGCGGGAGGCATGAGCAGTACTTC
J: TRBJ2-7; D: .; V: TRBV5-1; size: .; CDR3: CASSLAVGIDVTYEQYF; DNA: TGCGCCAGCAGCTTGGCCGTAGGGATCGATGTAACCTACGAGCAGTACTTC
J: TRBJ2-1; D: TRBD2; V: TRBV20-1; size: .; CDR3: CSARDAGGRNEQFF; DNA: TGCAGTGCTAGAGATGCGGGAGGTAGGAATGAGCAGTTCTTC
J: TRBJ2-1; D: .; V: TRBV24-1; size: .; CDR3: CATSDLYASGYNEQFF; DNA: TGTGCCACCAGTGATTTATACGCGAGTGGGTACAATGAGCAGTTCTTC
J: TRBJ2-7; D: TRBD2; V: TRBV20-1; size: .; CDR3: CSAGGLAAYEQYF; DNA: TGCAGTGCTGGAGGACTAGCGGCCTACGAGCAGTACTTC
J: TRBJ2-7; D: .; V: TRBV14; size: few; CDR3: CASSQEVWSEQYF; DNA: TGTGCCAGCAGCCAAGAAGTCTGGAGCGAGCAGTACTTC
J: TRBJ2-7; D: TRBD1; V: TRBV6-2/TRBV6-3; size: .; CDR3: CASSRTRDRDNNEQYF; DNA: TGTGCCAGCAGTCGAACCCGGGACAGGGACAACAATGAGCAGTACTTC
J: TRBJ1-1; D: .; V: TRBV12-3/TRBV12-4; size: .; CDR3: CASSFRGRVNTEAFF; DNA: TGTGCCAGCAGTTTTCGGGGCAGGGTGAACACTGAAGCTTTCTTT
J: TRBJ2-7; D: TRBD1; V: TRBV5-5; size: few; CDR3: CASSSSDRDDYEQYF; DNA: TGTGCCAGCAGCTCCTCGGACAGGGATGACTACGAGCAGTACTTC
J: TRBJ2-3; D: .; V: TRBV27; size: few; CDR3: CASRLTQGTDTQYF; DNA: TGTGCCAGCAGATTGACACAGGGTACGGATACGCAGTATTTT
J: TRBJ2-3; D: .; V: TRBV20-1; size: .; CDR3: CSAPGRADTQYF; DNA: TGCAGTGCTCCCGGGCGCGCAGATACGCAGTATTTT
J: TRBJ2-6; D: .; V: TRBV18; size: .; CDR3: CASSPGGSGADVLTF; DNA: TGTGCCAGCTCCCCTGGAGGCTCTGGGGCCGACGTCCTGACTTTC
J: TRBJ2-1; D: TRBD2; V: TRBV12-3/TRBV12-4; size: many; CDR3: CASSLAGRGSEQFF; DNA: TGTGCCAGCAGTTTGGCGGGGAGGGGCAGTGAGCAGTTCTTC
J: TRBJ2-3; D: .; V: TRBV4-3; size: .; CDR3: CTSSQDLQRSTDTQYF; DNA: TGCACCAGCAGCCAAGATCTCCAGCGGAGCACAGATACGCAGTATTTT
J: TRBJ1-4; D: .; V: TRBV28; size: once; CDR3: CASSLHWGEKLFF; DNA: TGTGCCAGCAGTTTACACTGGGGTGAAAAACTGTTTTTT
J: TRBJ2-3; D: TRBD2; V: TRBV5-1; size: .; CDR3: CASSSLAGTTADTQYF; DNA: TGCGCCAGCAGCTCACTAGCGGGGACGACTGCAGATACGCAGTATTTT
J: TRBJ1-5; D: .; V: TRBV12-3/TRBV12-4; size: .; CDR3: CASSLDWEPGQPQHF; DNA: TGTGCCAGCAGTTTAGACTGGGAACCGGGTCAGCCCCAGCATTTT
J: TRBJ2-6; D: .; V: TRBV5-1; size: .; CDR3: CASTGGPGANVLTF; DNA: TGCGCCAGCACTGGGGGCCCTGGGGCCAACGTCCTGACTTTC
J: TRBJ2-1; D: .; V: TRBV7-2; size: .; CDR3: CASSPGSRVNEQFF; DNA: TGTGCCAGCAGCCCCGGGTCCAGGGTCAATGAGCAGTTCTTC
J: TRBJ2-7; D: .; V: TRBV25-1; size: .; CDR3: CTSSESGYLGGESSYEQYF; DNA: TGTACCAGCAGTGAATCTGGGTACCTAGGGGGGGAATCCTCCTACGAGCAGTACTTC
J: TRBJ2-7; D: TRBD1; V: TRBV11-2; size: .; CDR3: CASSTETGTGASYEQYF; DNA: TGTGCCAGCAGCACAGAAACCGGGACAGGGGCCTCCTACGAGCAGTACTTC
J: TRBJ1-1; D: .; V: TRBV7-2; size: few; CDR3: CASSVEGTLNQDTEAFF; DNA: TGTGCCAGCAGCGTCGAGGGGACTCTCAATCAGGACACTGAAGCTTTCTTT
J: TRBJ2-2; D: .; V: TRBV5-1; size: few; CDR3: CASSAFGQTNTGELFF; DNA: TGCGCCAGCAGCGCATTCGGGCAGACGAACACCGGGGAGCTGTTTTTT
J: TRBJ2-5; D: .; V: TRBV18; size: once; CDR3: CASAPTTGEQYF; DNA: TGTGCCAGCGCCCCGACTACAGGAGAGCAGTACTTC
J: TRBJ2-3; D: TRBD2; V: TRBV12-3/TRBV12-4; size: many; CDR3: CASSPFGGAGPDTQYF; DNA: TGTGCCAGCAGCCCCTTCGGGGGAGCGGGACCAGATACGCAGTATTTT
J: TRBJ1-4; D: TRBD1; V: TRBV5-1; size: few; CDR3: CASSGGMTGLNEKLFF; DNA: TGCGCCAGCAGCGGAGGGATGACAGGGCTTAATGAAAAACTGTTTTTT
J: TRBJ2-7; D: .; V: TRBV4-1; size: few; CDR3: CASSQRLEGHEQYF; DNA: TGCGCCAGCAGCCAGAGGCTAGAGGGACACGAGCAGTACTTC
J: TRBJ2-3; D: .; V: TRBV20-1; size: many; CDR3: CSATLGVSTDTQYF; DNA: TGCAGTGCTACACTAGGCGTTAGCACAGATACGCAGTATTTT
J: TRBJ2-1; D: .; V: TRBV25-1; size: .; CDR3: CAGSPANSYNEQFF; DNA: TGTGCCGGCAGTCCAGCGAACTCCTACAATGAGCAGTTCTTC
J: TRBJ1-1; D: .; V: TRBV5-1; size: many; CDR3: CASSLAPANTEAFF; DNA: TGCGCCAGCAGCTTAGCTCCGGCGAACACTGAAGCTTTCTTT
J: TRBJ2-7; D: TRBD1; V: TRBV3-1; size: many; CDR3: CASSFGTGEDEQYF; DNA: TGTGCCAGCAGCTTCGGGACAGGGGAGGACGAGCAGTACTTC
J: TRBJ1-2; D: .; V: TRBV6-6; size: .; CDR3: CASSYSPNRDGYTF; DNA: TGTGCCAGCAGTTACTCGCCAAACAGGGATGGCTACACCTTC
J: TRBJ2-2; D: .; V: TRBV14; size: .; CDR3: CASSISHRVGELFF; DNA: TGTGCCAGCAGCATTTCCCACAGGGTTGGGGAGCTGTTTTTT
J: TRBJ2-5; D: .; V: TRBV12-3/TRBV12-4; size: .; CDR3: CASILGEQTQYF; DNA: TGTGCCAGCATTTTAGGAGAACAGACCCAGTACTTC
J: TRBJ1-5; D: TRBD1; V: TRBV6-1; size: few; CDR3: CASRGTGMSFQPQHF; DNA: TGTGCCAGCAGAGGGACAGGCATGAGTTTCCAGCCCCAGCATTTT
J: TRBJ2-5; D: TRBD2; V: TRBV20-1; size: .; CDR3: CSASLTSARAPETQYF; DNA: TGCAGTGCCAGTCTGACTAGCGCGAGGGCCCCGGAGACCCAGTACTTC
J: TRBJ2-5; D: .; V: TRBV4-1; size: few; CDR3: CASSQERQVDLTWETQYF; DNA: TGCGCCAGCAGCCAAGAACGGCAAGTGGACCTCACCTGGGAGACCCAGTACTTC
J: TRBJ2-7; D: .; V: TRBV6-1; size: few; CDR3: CASNSEDSTYEQYF; DNA: TGTGCCAGCAATTCAGAGGACAGTACCTACGAGCAGTACTTC
J: TRBJ2-7; D: .; V: TRBV7-8; size: many; CDR3: CASSLVLGYEQYF; DNA: TGTGCCAGCAGCTTAGTGTTGGGTTACGAGCAGTACTTC
J: TRBJ1-1; D: .; V: TRBV9; size: .; CDR3: CASSSTRTEAFF; DNA: TGTGCCAGCAGTTCAACACGAACTGAAGCTTTCTTT